These T cell receptor beta chains were read from a single sample in a study of prognosis after radiotherapy for stage I lung cancer. TCRdb reprocessed the multiplex PCR reads with MiXCR, giving one entry per CDR3 protein. The sample shows 20,000 to 30,000 distinct CDR3 sequences, around 32% of them seen only once. This specimen consisted of PBMCs, obtained before or after stereotactic body radiation therapy (not recorded which). All receptors come from a donor aged 50 or older with non-small cell lung cancer. The CDR3 runs from the conserved cysteine through the conserved F or W.

V: TRBV6-1
J: TRBJ2-7
CDR3: CASSPTVFYEQYF

V: TRBV10-3
J: TRBJ2-7
CDR3: CATTEREFSYEQYF

V: TRBV5-1
J: TRBJ1-2
CDR3: CASSLTGGEDGYTF

V: TRBV3-1
J: TRBJ2-1
CDR3: CATRTGGVYNEQFF

V: TRBV5-1
J: TRBJ2-3
CDR3: CASSSPSTSGRTDTQYF

V: TRBV11-3
J: TRBJ2-2
CDR3: CASSPWTGNTGELFF

V: TRBV20-1
J: TRBJ1-6
CDR3: CSASYRWAAVGNSPLHF

V: TRBV12-3/TRBV12-4
J: TRBJ2-2
CDR3: CASSFRVTGELFF

V: TRBV27
J: TRBJ2-7
CDR3: CASSLLAGDPHEQYF

V: TRBV20-1
J: TRBJ1-1
CDR3: CSAEGTGSHTEAFF

V: TRBV20-1
J: TRBJ1-2
CDR3: CSARDRTPYGYTF

V: TRBV11-2
J: TRBJ2-7
CDR3: CASSQDSLSYEQYF

V: TRBV14
J: TRBJ1-4
CDR3: CASSPGQGVDEKLFF

V: TRBV6-1
J: TRBJ2-7
CDR3: CASSRRGAGALEQYF

V: TRBV11-2
J: TRBJ1-1
CDR3: CASSFKTGGTEAFF

V: TRBV7-9
J: TRBJ1-2
CDR3: CASSPEVGQGANYGYTF

V: TRBV27
J: TRBJ2-3
CDR3: CASSLYGTSGRASTDTQYF

V: TRBV6-1
J: TRBJ2-2
CDR3: CASKTSGRARTGELFF

V: TRBV20-1
J: TRBJ2-7
CDR3: CSAIHGANEQYF

V: TRBV15
J: TRBJ2-7
CDR3: CATSGPTWDPTYDQYF

V: TRBV7-2
J: TRBJ2-1
CDR3: CASSPGGTLGGEQFF

V: TRBV5-1
J: TRBJ2-1
CDR3: CASSLPGLAGGPNEQFF

V: TRBV19
J: TRBJ2-2
CDR3: CASSLEVGTGELFF

V: TRBV5-1
J: TRBJ2-5
CDR3: CASSLQRGGRGETQYF

V: TRBV30
J: TRBJ1-6
CDR3: CAWTGAVYNSPLHF

V: TRBV5-5
J: TRBJ2-2
CDR3: CASSYRGLSNTGELFF

V: TRBV3-1
J: TRBJ2-7
CDR3: CASSQARHAYEQYF

V: TRBV2
J: TRBJ1-1
CDR3: CASSGRRTGSTEAFF

V: TRBV5-5
J: TRBJ1-1
CDR3: CASSLGPLEAFF

V: TRBV10-1
J: TRBJ2-1
CDR3: CASSEQGHEQFF

V: TRBV30
J: TRBJ2-5
CDR3: CAWTTPTGLEAQYF

V: TRBV5-1
J: TRBJ2-6
CDR3: CASSLTRGGANVLTF

V: TRBV2
J: TRBJ1-1
CDR3: CASSKNGPGVDTEAFF

V: TRBV28
J: TRBJ2-1
CDR3: CASRSGSYNEQFF

V: TRBV20-1
J: TRBJ2-1
CDR3: CSASPTASGRYNEQFF

V: TRBV27
J: TRBJ1-5
CDR3: CASSFDRGVYPQHF

V: TRBV24-1
J: TRBJ2-5
CDR3: CATSDLSRDQETQYF

V: TRBV7-3
J: TRBJ2-5
CDR3: CASSLKGSGETQYF

V: TRBV7-2
J: TRBJ1-2
CDR3: CASSRDRGTYGYTF

V: TRBV11-3
J: TRBJ2-2
CDR3: CASSRLNTGELFF

V: TRBV20-1
J: TRBJ2-1
CDR3: CSARVSGRGYNEQFF

V: TRBV19
J: TRBJ2-7
CDR3: CATSDRGLGEQYF

V: TRBV27
J: TRBJ2-1
CDR3: CASSSYLGGGNEQFF

V: TRBV12-3/TRBV12-4
J: TRBJ2-1
CDR3: CAIPGQGSNEQFF

V: TRBV9
J: TRBJ2-7
CDR3: CASSIRDRLSYEQYF

V: TRBV15
J: TRBJ2-3
CDR3: CATSRGGKAGNTQYF

V: TRBV5-6
J: TRBJ1-1
CDR3: CASSTRDRIIITEAFF

V: TRBV7-9
J: TRBJ1-1
CDR3: CASSPLRNTEAFF

V: TRBV6-5
J: TRBJ2-1
CDR3: CASSLAGGAYNEQFF

V: TRBV24-1
J: TRBJ2-7
CDR3: CATRKPHPKAKAGGYEQYF

V: TRBV20-1
J: TRBJ2-3
CDR3: CSATSKRTGIELTQYF

V: TRBV27
J: TRBJ2-1
CDR3: CASSRGLAGINEQFF

V: TRBV6-2/TRBV6-3
J: TRBJ2-3
CDR3: CASILGPYADTQYF

V: TRBV5-1
J: TRBJ2-2
CDR3: CASSRDSYRELFF

V: TRBV3-1
J: TRBJ1-6
CDR3: CASSRDAYNSPLHF

V: TRBV19
J: TRBJ2-1
CDR3: CATEDRGFLSNEQFF

V: TRBV28
J: TRBJ1-1
CDR3: CAIQDRGRSTEAFF

V: TRBV2
J: TRBJ2-7
CDR3: CARSDGEGSYERYF